Relative to its sample, the clone carrying this T cell receptor beta chain is medium-sized. This sample stems from a study of T-cell reconstitution after alpha-beta-depleted transplantation in children. Researchers prepared the TCRbeta library using unique molecular identifiers, the study reports. Using its own MiXCR run on the PCR reads, TCRdb lists one record per CDR3 protein. The table has roughly 6,500 distinct CDR3 sequences, roughly a tenth seen once; the top ten hold approximately 22%. This CDR3 contains 15 residues. Germline loops: CDR1 SEHNR, CDR2 FQNEAQ (reference sequence). V gave up 5 bases and J gave up 3 bases, with 15 bases separating them.

This sample comprised PBMCs, mostly from graft donor cells, obtained 180 days after TCRalphabeta/CD19-depleted stem cell transplant. The chain combines TRBV7-9 with TRBJ2-3; tentatively, D is TRBD2 (6 bases). This TCR was recovered from a child less than two years old who had a stem cell transplant for acute myeloid leukemia, so the T cells may come from the graft donor. CDR3 amino acids: CASSQDGTQTDTQYF. Written as DNA, the CDR3 is TGTGCCAGCAGCCAAGATGGGACTCAGACAGATACGCAGTATTTT.